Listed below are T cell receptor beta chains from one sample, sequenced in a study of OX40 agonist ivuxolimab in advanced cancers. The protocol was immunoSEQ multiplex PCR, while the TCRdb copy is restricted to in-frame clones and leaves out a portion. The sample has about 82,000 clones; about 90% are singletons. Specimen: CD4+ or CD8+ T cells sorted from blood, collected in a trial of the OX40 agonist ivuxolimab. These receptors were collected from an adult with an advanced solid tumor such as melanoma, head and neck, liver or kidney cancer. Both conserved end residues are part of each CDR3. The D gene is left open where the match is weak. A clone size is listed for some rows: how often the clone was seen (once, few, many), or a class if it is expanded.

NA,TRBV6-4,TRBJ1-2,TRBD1,CASSVQGRANYGYTF,TGTGCCAGCAGTGTACAGGGGAGAGCTAACTATGGCTACACCTTC
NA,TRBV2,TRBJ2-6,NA,CASVGRISSGANVLTF,TGTGCCAGCGTAGGACGGATAAGCTCTGGGGCCAACGTCCTGACTTTC
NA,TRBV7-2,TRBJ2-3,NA,CASSLLTGSVDTQYF,TGTGCCAGCAGCTTATTAACCGGGAGTGTAGATACGCAGTATTTT
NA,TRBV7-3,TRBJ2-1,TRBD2,CASSLGLAGARNEQFF,TGTGCCAGCAGCTTGGGACTAGCGGGAGCGCGGAATGAGCAGTTCTTC
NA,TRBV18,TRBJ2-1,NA,CASSPANEQFF,TGTGCCAGCTCACCTGCCAATGAGCAGTTCTTC
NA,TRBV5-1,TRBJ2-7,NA,CASSSSDGSLDEQYF,TGCGCCAGCAGCTCATCCGATGGGTCCTTGGACGAGCAGTACTTC
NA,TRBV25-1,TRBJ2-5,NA,CASSDSGKGKETQYF,TGTGCCAGCAGTGACTCAGGGAAAGGGAAAGAGACCCAGTACTTC
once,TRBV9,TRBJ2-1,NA,CASSVRADTLNEQFF,TGTGCCAGCAGCGTACGGGCGGATACCCTCAATGAGCAGTTCTTC
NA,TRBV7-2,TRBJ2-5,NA,CASSLQETQYF,TGTGCCAGCAGCCTCCAAGAGACCCAGTACTTC
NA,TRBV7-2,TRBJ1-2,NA,CASSLDSFYGYTF,TGTGCCAGCAGCTTAGACAGCTTCTATGGCTACACCTTC
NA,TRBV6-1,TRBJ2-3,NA,CASSDWRGMSTDTQYF,TGTGCCAGCAGTGACTGGCGGGGAATGAGCACAGATACGCAGTATTTT
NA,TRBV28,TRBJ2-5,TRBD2,CASSLLAGGETQYF,TGTGCCAGCAGTTTGCTAGCGGGAGGCGAGACCCAGTACTTC
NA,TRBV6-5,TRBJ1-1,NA,CASSYRGGATEAFF,TGTGCCAGCAGTTATAGGGGGGGCGCAACTGAAGCTTTCTTT
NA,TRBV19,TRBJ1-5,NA,CASSFRDPQPQHF,TGTGCCAGTAGTTTCAGGGATCCCCAGCCCCAGCATTTT
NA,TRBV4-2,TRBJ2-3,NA,CASSQGLARTDTQYF,TGTGCCAGCAGCCAAGGCCTAGCTAGGACAGATACGCAGTATTTT
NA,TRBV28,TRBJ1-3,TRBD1,CASSPPQRQGTGNTIYF,TGTGCCAGCAGTCCACCCCAAAGACAGGGGACTGGAAACACCATATATTTT
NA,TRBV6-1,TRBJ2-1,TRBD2,CASSESGRDNEQFF,TGTGCCAGCAGTGAGAGCGGGAGGGACAATGAGCAGTTCTTC
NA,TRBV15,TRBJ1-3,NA,CATGAGARSGNTIYF,TGTGCCACCGGGGCGGGGGCCCGCTCTGGAAACACCATATATTTT
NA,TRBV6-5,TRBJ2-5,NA,CASSRQVGETQYF,TGTGCCAGCAGTCGACAGGTGGGCGAGACCCAGTACTTC
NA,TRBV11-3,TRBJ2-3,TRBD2,CASSLGGITDTQYF,TGTGCCAGCAGCTTGGGGGGGATCACAGATACGCAGTATTTT
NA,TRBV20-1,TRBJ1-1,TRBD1,CSAATGVMAFF,TGCAGTGCTGCGACAGGGGTTATGGCTTTCTTT
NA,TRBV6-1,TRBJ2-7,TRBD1,CASRLGTGVMNEQYF,TGTGCCAGCCGACTAGGGACAGGAGTAATGAACGAGCAGTACTTC
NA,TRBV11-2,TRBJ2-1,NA,CASSLRGPFSFYNEQFF,TGTGCCAGCAGCTTGCGGGGGCCATTTAGCTTCTACAATGAGCAGTTCTTC
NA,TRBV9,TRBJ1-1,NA,CASSVEAGGTEAFF,TGTGCCAGCAGCGTAGAGGCCGGTGGCACTGAAGCTTTCTTT
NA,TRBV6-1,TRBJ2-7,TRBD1,CASRKTGTGTYEQYF,TGTGCCAGCAGAAAAACCGGGACAGGGACCTACGAGCAGTACTTC
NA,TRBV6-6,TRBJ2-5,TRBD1,CASSTRQGGETQYF,TGTGCCAGCAGTACACGACAGGGTGGGGAGACCCAGTACTTC
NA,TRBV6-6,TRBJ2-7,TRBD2,CASRLGRGVGEQYF,TGTGCCAGCAGACTCGGGCGGGGGGTAGGGGAGCAGTACTTC
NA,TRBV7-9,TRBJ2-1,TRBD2,CASSLGLADNEQFF,TGTGCCAGCAGCTTAGGGCTAGCGGACAATGAGCAGTTCTTC
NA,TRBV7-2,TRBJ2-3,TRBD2,CASSFLADPSTDTQYF,TGTGCCAGCAGCTTCCTAGCGGACCCTAGCACAGATACGCAGTATTTT
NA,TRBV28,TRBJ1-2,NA,CASSLAGNYGYTF,TGTGCCAGCAGTTTGGCGGGGAACTATGGCTACACCTTC
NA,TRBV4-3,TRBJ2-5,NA,CASSVEAWETQYF,TGCGCCAGCAGCGTTGAGGCCTGGGAGACCCAGTACTTC
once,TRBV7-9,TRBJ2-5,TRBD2,CASSLEGTSRQETQYF,TGTGCCAGCAGCTTAGAGGGGACTAGCCGCCAAGAGACCCAGTACTTC
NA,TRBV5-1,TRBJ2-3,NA,CASSLRGLNTDTQYF,TGCGCCAGCAGCTTGCGGGGGCTGAACACAGATACGCAGTATTTT
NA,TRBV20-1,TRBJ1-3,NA,CSARDRNTIYF,TGCAGTGCGAGAGATCGCAACACCATATATTTT
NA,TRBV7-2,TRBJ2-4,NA,CASSPGAGKNIQYF,TGTGCCAGCAGCCCGGGCGCAGGCAAAAACATTCAGTACTTC
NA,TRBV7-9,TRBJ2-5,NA,CASSPWDGRGETQYF,TGTGCCAGCAGTCCCTGGGACGGGAGAGGGGAGACCCAGTACTTC
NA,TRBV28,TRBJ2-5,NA,CASSLEETQYF,TGTGCCAGCAGTTTAGAAGAGACCCAGTACTTC
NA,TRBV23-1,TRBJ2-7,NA,CASSQSEQYF,TGCGCCAGCAGTCAAAGCGAGCAGTACTTC
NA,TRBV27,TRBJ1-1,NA,CASSHRTENTEAFF,TGTGCCAGCAGCCACCGGACTGAGAACACTGAAGCTTTCTTT